The 15 T cell receptor beta chains below come from one sample, sequenced in a study of T cell responses to AZD1222 COVID-19 vaccine. Assay used: immunoSEQ multiplex PCR; TCRdb lists only in-frame clones, some missing. Among some 150,000 clones, about 89% were seen once, and the ten largest hold roughly 2.9%. The sample in question was peripheral blood, obtained on day 0 of MenACWY control vaccination. These TCRs come from an adult in good health.

The chain recombines TRBV25-1 with TRBJ1-1; D not certain. CDR3 length: 14 residues. The germline CDR1 and CDR2 sequences are MGHDK and SYGVNS. The V gene lost 3 bases and the J gene lost 1 base, with 9 bases spanning the gap. The CDR3 nucleotides are TGTGCCAGCAGTGATTTAGGGTGGAACACTGAAGCTTTCTTT. This codes for CASSDLGWNTEAFF.

Here the CDR3 DNA reads TGTGCCAGCAGCAATTCGGGGGCATTGCCCTACGAGCAGTACTTC. This sequence encodes CASSNSGALPYEQYF. The V call is TRBV27, the J call TRBJ2-7, with D tentatively TRBD1 or TRBD2 (6 bases each). The germline V and J ends were trimmed by 6 bases and 2 bases, with 17 bases remaining between them. The CDR3 has 15 residues. Germline CDR1 is MNHEY and CDR2 is SMNVEV (reference sequence).

This clone was found once. The rearrangement joins TRBV7-9 to TRBJ1-1, with 7 bases identical to TRBD1. CDR1 is SEHNR, CDR2 FQNEAQ, per germline (reference sequence). J gave up 2 bases and V 7 bases, and 13 bases lay outside the gene matches. The CDR3 has 16 amino acids. The CDR3 sequence: CASIYPGQPTNTEAFF. CDR3 nucleotides: TGTGCCAGCATTTACCCGGGACAGCCTACCAACACTGAAGCTTTCTTT.

This chain joins TRBV27 and TRBJ2-7; 9 bases map to TRBD1. Trimming cost V 3 bases and J 5 bases; bases outside gene matches: 5. Germline V CDR1 and CDR2: MNHEY, SMNVEV (reference sequence). The CDR3 covers 14 residues. The CDR3 loop is CASSFYRGHDEQYF. For the CDR3, the DNA is TGTGCCAGCAGTTTTTACAGGGGGCACGACGAGCAGTACTTC.

In this sample, this clone turned up once. The chain employs TRBV10-3 and TRBJ1-2; D not resolved. Trimming shortened V by 11 bases and J by 8 bases, and 18 bases separated the two germline ends. In germline, CDR1 is ENHRY, CDR2 SYGVKD. This CDR3 comprises 12 residues. The DNA for the CDR3 is TGTGCCTCCGTTGAGGGTTCGGGGGGCTACACCTTC. Amino acids: CASVEGSGGYTF.

This clone was found once. V is TRBV5-1 and J is TRBJ1-2; D may be TRBD1 (5 bases). V was pared by 5 bases and J by 8 bases, with 13 bases between. In germline, CDR1 is SGHRS, CDR2 YFSETQ. The CDR3 has 12 residues. CDR3 DNA: TGCGCCAGCAGGGGAGGGGATTCGGGCTACACCTTC. Translated, it gives CASRGGDSGYTF.

The chain combines TRBV5-5 with TRBJ1-5, with D possibly TRBD1 on 5 matching bases. The CDR3 is made up of 16 amino acids. V lost 4 bases and J 6 bases, leaving 20 bases between the germline ends. The germline CDR1 and CDR2 sequences are SGHKS and YYEKEE (reference sequence). As DNA, the CDR3 is TGTGCCAGCAGCGGAGGGGCTTCGCGGGGCGGTCAGCCCCAGCATTTT. This sequence encodes CASSGGASRGGQPQHF.

This chain uses TRBV5-1 with TRBJ1-4; a weak D match, TRBD1 (5 bases). The V gene lost 1 base and the J gene lost 4 bases, with 14 bases spanning the gap. The CDR3 covers 16 residues. The germline CDR1 and CDR2 sequences are SGHRS and YFSETQ. CDR3 loop: CASSLSGTTLNEKLFF. The CDR3 DNA sequence: TGCGCCAGCAGCTTGTCGGGGACGACGCTTAATGAAAAACTGTTTTTT.

The chain links TRBV27 to TRBJ2-7; 7 bases match TRBD2. This CDR3 is built from 14 residues. The germline CDR1 and CDR2 sequences are MNHEY and SMNVEV (reference sequence). J lost 0 bases, V lost 3 bases, and 2 bases had no gene match. Here the CDR3 reads CASSFGGSSYEQYF. The CDR3 DNA follows: TGTGCCAGCAGTTTCGGGGGGAGCTCCTACGAGCAGTACTTC.

The chain is built from TRBV11-2 and TRBJ2-1; 9 bases are a match to TRBD2. The V gene's germline CDR1 is SGHAT and CDR2 FQNNGV. Losses at the gene ends were 5 bases for V and 3 bases for J; bases not matched to a gene: 8. The CDR3 spans 16 residues. The DNA of the CDR3 is TGTGCCAGCAGCACTCGACTAGCGGCCAACTACAATGAGCAGTTCTTC. This codes for CASSTRLAANYNEQFF.

The CDR3 bases are TGTGCCAGCAGTTCCCGGATCTGGGACTCACCCCTCCACTTT. It codes for CASSSRIWDSPLHF. The chain uses TRBV28 and TRBJ1-6, with a tentative D call TRBD1 (5 bases). CDR1 MDHEN and CDR2 SYDVKM come from the germline V gene. The CDR3 extends over 14 amino acids. Trimming shortened V by 4 bases and J by 10 bases, and 14 bases separated the two germline ends.

This clone was detected only once. V is TRBV9 and J is TRBJ1-6; tentative D call: TRBD1 (5 bases). CDR3 length equals 16 residues. The ends were cut back, 3 bases at V and 10 bases at J, with 20 bases in the middle. Germline assignment: CDR1 SGDLS and CDR2 YYNGEE. This CDR3 reads CASSGYGTTGDSPLHF. The CDR3 DNA follows: TGTGCCAGCAGCGGATATGGGACGACGGGGGACTCACCCCTCCACTTT.

The chain has TRBV20-1 and TRBJ2-2, with D tentatively TRBD2 (5 bases). Germline V gene sequence: CDR1 DFQATT, CDR2 SNEGSKA (reference sequence). The V gene lost 3 bases and the J gene lost 0 bases, with 11 bases spanning the gap. The length of the CDR3 is 15 residues. The CDR3 reads CSASIPGTNTGELFF. The DNA for the CDR3 is TGCAGTGCTAGTATCCCGGGGACGAACACCGGGGAGCTGTTTTTT.

This chain links TRBV15 with TRBJ1-3; the D gene is possibly TRBD1 (5 bases). The CDR3 contains 14 residues. Germline-derived CDR1 and CDR2 are LNHNV and YYDKDF (reference sequence). With 8 bases removed from V and 0 bases from J, the gap between germline ends came to 11 bases. The CDR3 DNA sequence: TGTGCCACCCGGCAGGGCCGCTCTGGAAACACCATATATTTT. Its translation is CATRQGRSGNTIYF.

The J gene is TRBJ1-1, the V gene TRBV11-2; possibly TRBD1 for D (6 bases). The CDR3 has 16 amino acids. Germline CDR1 is SGHAT and CDR2 is FQNNGV. The V gene lost 1 base and the J gene lost 1 base, with 13 bases spanning the gap. The CDR3 spells CASSLGRRTANTEAFF. Here the CDR3 DNA reads TGTGCCAGCAGCTTAGGGCGTAGGACAGCGAACACTGAAGCTTTCTTT.